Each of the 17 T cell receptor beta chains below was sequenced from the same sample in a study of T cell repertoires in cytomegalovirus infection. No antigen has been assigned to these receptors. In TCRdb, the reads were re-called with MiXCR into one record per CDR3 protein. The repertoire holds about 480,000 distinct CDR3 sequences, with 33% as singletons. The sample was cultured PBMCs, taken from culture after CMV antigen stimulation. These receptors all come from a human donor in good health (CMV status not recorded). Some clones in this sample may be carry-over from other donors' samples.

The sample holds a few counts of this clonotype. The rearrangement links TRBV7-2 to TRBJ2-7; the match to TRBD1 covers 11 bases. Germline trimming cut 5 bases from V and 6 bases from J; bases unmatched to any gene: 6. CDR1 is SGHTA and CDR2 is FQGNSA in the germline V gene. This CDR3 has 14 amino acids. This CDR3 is CASSGGQGAGEQYF. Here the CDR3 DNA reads TGTGCCAGCAGCGGCGGACAGGGGGCTGGCGAGCAGTACTTC.

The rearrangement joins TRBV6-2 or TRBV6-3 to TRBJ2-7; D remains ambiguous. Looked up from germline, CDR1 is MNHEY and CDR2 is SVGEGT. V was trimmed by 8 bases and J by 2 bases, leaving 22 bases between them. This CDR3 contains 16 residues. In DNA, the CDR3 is TGTGCCAGCCTCCCAGCCCTGGCAGGCGATACCTACGAGCAGTACTTC. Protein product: CASLPALAGDTYEQYF.

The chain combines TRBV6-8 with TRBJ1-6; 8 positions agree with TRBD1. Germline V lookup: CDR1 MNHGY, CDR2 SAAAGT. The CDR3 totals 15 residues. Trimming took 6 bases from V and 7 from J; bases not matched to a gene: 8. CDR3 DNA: TGTGCCAGCAGCCGACGAGGACAGGGAAATTCACCCCTCCACTTT. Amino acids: CASSRRGQGNSPLHF.

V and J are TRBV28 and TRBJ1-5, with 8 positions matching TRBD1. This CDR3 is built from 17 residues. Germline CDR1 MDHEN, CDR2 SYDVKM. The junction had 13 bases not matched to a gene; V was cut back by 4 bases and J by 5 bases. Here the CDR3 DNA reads TGTGCCAGCAGTTACGGACCCGACAGGGGATGGGATCAGCCCCAGCATTTT. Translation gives CASSYGPDRGWDQPQHF.

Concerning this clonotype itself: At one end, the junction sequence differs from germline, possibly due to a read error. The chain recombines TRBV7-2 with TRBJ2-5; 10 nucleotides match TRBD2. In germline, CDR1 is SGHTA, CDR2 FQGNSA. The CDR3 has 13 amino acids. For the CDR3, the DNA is TGTGCGGGAGGGCTAGCGGGAGAAGAGACCCAGCACTTC. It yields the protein CAGGLAGEETQHF. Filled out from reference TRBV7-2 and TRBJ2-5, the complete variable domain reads GAGVSQSPSNKVTEKGKDVELRCDPISGHTALYWYRQSLGQGLEFLIYFQGNSAPDKSGLPSDRFSAERTGGSVSTLTIQRTQQEDSAVYLCAGGLAGEETQHFGPGTRLLVL.

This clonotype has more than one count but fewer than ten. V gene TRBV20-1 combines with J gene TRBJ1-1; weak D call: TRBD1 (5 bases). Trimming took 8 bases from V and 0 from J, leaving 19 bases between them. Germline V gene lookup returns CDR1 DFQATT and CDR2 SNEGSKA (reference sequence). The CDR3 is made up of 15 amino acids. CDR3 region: CSFPARQLMNTEAFF. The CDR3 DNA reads TGCAGTTTCCCAGCCCGACAGCTAATGAACACTGAAGCTTTCTTT.

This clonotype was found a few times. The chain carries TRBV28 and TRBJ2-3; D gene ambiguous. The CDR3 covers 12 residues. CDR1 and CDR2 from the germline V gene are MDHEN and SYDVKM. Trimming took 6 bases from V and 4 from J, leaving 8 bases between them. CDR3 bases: TGTGCCAGCAGATCCCCTGCAGATACGCAGTATTTT. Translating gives CASRSPADTQYF.

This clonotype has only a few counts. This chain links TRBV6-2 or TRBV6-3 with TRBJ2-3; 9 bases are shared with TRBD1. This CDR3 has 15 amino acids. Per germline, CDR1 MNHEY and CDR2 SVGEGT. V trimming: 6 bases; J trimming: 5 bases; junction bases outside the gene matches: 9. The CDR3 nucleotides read TGTGCCAGCAGAGAAAGGGGACAGGGACGAGATACGCAGTATTTT. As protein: CASRERGQGRDTQYF.

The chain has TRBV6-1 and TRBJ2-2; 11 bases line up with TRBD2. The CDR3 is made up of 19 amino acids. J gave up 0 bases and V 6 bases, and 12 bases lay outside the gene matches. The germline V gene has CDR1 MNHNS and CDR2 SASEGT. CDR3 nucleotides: TGTGCCAGCAGGGGACTAGCGGAGCTAATTACGGCGAACACCGGGGAGCTGTTTTTT. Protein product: CASRGLAELITANTGELFF.

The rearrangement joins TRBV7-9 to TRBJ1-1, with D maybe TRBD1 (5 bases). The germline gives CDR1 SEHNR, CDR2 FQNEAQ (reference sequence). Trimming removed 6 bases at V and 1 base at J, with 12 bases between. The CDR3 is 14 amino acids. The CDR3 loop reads CASSRDDRNTEAFF. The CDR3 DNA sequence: TGTGCCAGCAGTCGAGACGACAGGAACACTGAAGCTTTCTTT. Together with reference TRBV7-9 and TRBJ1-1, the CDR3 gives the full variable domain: DTGVSQNPRHKITKRGQNVTFRCDPISEHNRLYWYRQTLGQGPEFLTYFQNEAQLEKSRLLSDRFSAERPKGSFSTLEIQRTEQGDSAMYLCASSRDDRNTEAFFGQGTRLTVV.

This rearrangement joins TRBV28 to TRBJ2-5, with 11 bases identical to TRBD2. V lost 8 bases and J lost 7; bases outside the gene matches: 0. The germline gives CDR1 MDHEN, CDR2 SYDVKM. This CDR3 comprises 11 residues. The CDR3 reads CASGLAGTQYF. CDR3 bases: TGTGCCAGCGGACTAGCGGGGACCCAGTACTTC.

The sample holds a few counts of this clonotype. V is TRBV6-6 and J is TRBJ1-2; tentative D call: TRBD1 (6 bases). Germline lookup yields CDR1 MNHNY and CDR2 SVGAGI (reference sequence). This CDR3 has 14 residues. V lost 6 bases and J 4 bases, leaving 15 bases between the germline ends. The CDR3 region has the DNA TGTGCCAGCAGATTCCGGGACAACTTCTATGGCTACACCTTC. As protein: CASRFRDNFYGYTF.

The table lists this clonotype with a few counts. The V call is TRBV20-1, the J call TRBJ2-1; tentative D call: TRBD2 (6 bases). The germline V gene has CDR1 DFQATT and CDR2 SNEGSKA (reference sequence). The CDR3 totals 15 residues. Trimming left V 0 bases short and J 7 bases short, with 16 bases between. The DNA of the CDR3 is TGCAGTGCTAGAGATTGGGTTAGCGGAATAAATGAGCAGTTCTTC. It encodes CSARDWVSGINEQFF.

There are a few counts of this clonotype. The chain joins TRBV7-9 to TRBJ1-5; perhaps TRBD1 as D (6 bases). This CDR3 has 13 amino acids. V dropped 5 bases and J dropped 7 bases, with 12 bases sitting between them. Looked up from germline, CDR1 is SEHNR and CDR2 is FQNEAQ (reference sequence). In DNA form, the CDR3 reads TGTGCCAGCAGCGTAGACAGGCTACAGCCCCAGCATTTT. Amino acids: CASSVDRLQPQHF.

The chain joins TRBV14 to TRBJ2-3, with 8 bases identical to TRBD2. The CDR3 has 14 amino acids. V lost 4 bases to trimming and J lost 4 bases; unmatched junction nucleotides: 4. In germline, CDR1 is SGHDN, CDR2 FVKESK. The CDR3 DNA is TGTGCCAGCAGCCGAGCGGGAGTGGCAGATACGCAGTATTTT. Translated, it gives CASSRAGVADTQYF.

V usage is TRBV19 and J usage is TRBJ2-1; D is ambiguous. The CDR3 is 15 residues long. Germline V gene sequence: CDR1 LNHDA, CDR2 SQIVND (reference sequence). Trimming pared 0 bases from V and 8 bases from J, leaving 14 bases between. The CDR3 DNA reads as TGTGCCAGTAGTATAGATTTGGGATCCGCGGATGAGCAGTTCTTC. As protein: CASSIDLGSADEQFF.

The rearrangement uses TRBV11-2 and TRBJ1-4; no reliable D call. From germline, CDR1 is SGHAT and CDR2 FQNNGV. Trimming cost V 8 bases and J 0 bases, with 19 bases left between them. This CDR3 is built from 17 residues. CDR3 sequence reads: CASGPTRALATNEKLFF. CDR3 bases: TGTGCCAGCGGCCCCACCCGGGCGCTTGCAACTAATGAAAAACTGTTTTTT.